This record looks at one T cell receptor (beta chain) sequence and its context. Methods used by the authors: Amplification from reference gene primers served as the basis for estimated nucleated cell counts. Only in-frame clones appear in the TCRdb table, and some are missing; sequencing was by immunoSEQ multiplex PCR. Clone size and V and J calls were adopted from that table, with D and trimming inferred from the DNA. The repertoire holds approximately 260,000 clones, with about 91% as singletons. The data belong to a study of blood T cell repertoires in COVID-19. The CDR3 is made up of 15 amino acids. Germline V gene data show CDR1 as KGHSH and CDR2 as LQKENI. Trimming at V came to 3 bases and at J to 1 base, leaving 3 bases not matched to a gene.

The sample taken for sequencing was peripheral blood. This chain joins TRBV18 and TRBJ1-1, with 9 bases fitting TRBD1. The TCR comes from a woman in her thirties or forties who had recovered from COVID-19. The CDR3 sequence is CASSPKGQGNTEAFF. In nucleotides, the CDR3 is TGTGCCAGCTCACCGAAGGGACAGGGGAACACTGAAGCTTTCTTT.